A single sample is the source of the 24 T cell receptor beta chains below, sequenced in a study of OX40 agonist ivuxolimab in advanced cancers. Clones were read by immunoSEQ multiplex PCR, and TCRdb kept only the in-frame ones, dropping some. The sample lists 40,000 or so clones; 80% to 85% were seen once. The starting material was CD4+ or CD8+ T cells sorted from blood, obtained in a trial of the OX40 agonist ivuxolimab. Receptors were obtained from an adult with an advanced solid tumor such as melanoma, head and neck, liver or kidney cancer.

The chain joins TRBV7-3 to TRBJ2-7; a weak D match, TRBD1 (6 bases). CDR1 is SGHTA, CDR2 FQGTGA, per germline. V dropped 4 bases and J dropped 4 bases, with 17 bases sitting between them. The CDR3 length is 15 residues. Here the CDR3 reads CASSSRWGQWYEQYF. The CDR3 region has the DNA TGTGCCAGCAGCTCTAGATGGGGGCAATGGTACGAGCAGTACTTC. The variable domain in full, completed from reference TRBV7-3 and TRBJ2-7, reads GAGVSQTPSNKVTEKGKYVELRCDPISGHTALYWYRQSLGQGPEFLIYFQGTGAADDSGLPNDRFFAVRPEGSVSTLKIQRTERGDSAVYLCASSSRWGQWYEQYFGPGTRLTVT.

The V gene is TRBV28, the J gene TRBJ1-3; 7 nucleotides match TRBD1. From germline, CDR1 is MDHEN and CDR2 SYDVKM. With 5 bases clipped from V and 0 bases from J, the junction kept 10 bases outside the gene matches. The CDR3 spans 17 residues. CDR3 loop: CASSPFWGQISGNTIYF. The CDR3 DNA sequence: TGTGCCAGCAGTCCCTTTTGGGGACAGATCTCTGGAAACACCATATATTTT.

V gene TRBV6-1 combines with J gene TRBJ1-5, with D maybe TRBD1 (6 bases). The germline CDR1 and CDR2 sequences are MNHNS and SASEGT. This CDR3 comprises 17 residues. With 3 bases removed from V and 6 bases from J, the gap between germline ends came to 21 bases. The DNA of the CDR3 is TGTGCCAGCAGTGAGGGGGCAGGGTGGGTCCCCAGTCAGCCCCAGCATTTT. Amino acid sequence: CASSEGAGWVPSQPQHF.

This sequence joins TRBV7-3 and TRBJ2-7, with unresolved D. Germline assignment: CDR1 SGHTA and CDR2 FQGTGA. The CDR3 extends over 14 amino acids. With 5 bases removed from V and 2 bases from J, the gap between germline ends came to 13 bases. This CDR3 is CASSRSMNTYEQYF. In DNA form, the CDR3 reads TGTGCCAGCAGCCGCTCGATGAACACCTACGAGCAGTACTTC.

The V gene is TRBV19, the J gene TRBJ1-1, with 7 bases matching TRBD1. J lost 1 base, V lost 10 bases, and 6 bases had no gene match. This CDR3 is 13 amino acids long. Germline values: CDR1 LNHDA, CDR2 SQIVND (reference sequence). The CDR3 nucleotides read TGTGCCACTACCGGGACAGAGAACACTGAAGCTTTCTTT. Its translation: CATTGTENTEAFF.

The CDR3 region is CASSVGRGEMDEQFF. CDR3 DNA sequence: TGTGCCAGCAGCGTCGGGCGGGGGGAAATGGACGAGCAGTTCTTC. The chain links TRBV7-9 to TRBJ2-1; 8 bases line up with TRBD2. CDR1 is SEHNR, CDR2 FQNEAQ, per germline (reference sequence). The junction had 13 bases not matched to a gene; V was cut back by 5 bases and J by 10 bases. The CDR3 runs 15 residues. The whole variable domain, filled in from reference TRBV7-9 and TRBJ2-1, reads DTGVSQNPRHKITKRGQNVTFRCDPISEHNRLYWYRQTLGQGPEFLTYFQNEAQLEKSRLLSDRFSAERPKGSFSTLEIQRTEQGDSAMYLCASSVGRGEMDEQFFGPGTRLTVL.

The genes are TRBV18 and TRBJ2-7, with TRBD1 as a possible D gene (5 bases). This CDR3 spans 13 amino acids. Per germline, CDR1 KGHSH and CDR2 LQKENI. V was clipped by 6 bases and J by 5 bases, with 14 bases between them. The CDR3 region is CASSQSGNHEQYF. DNA of the CDR3: TGTGCCAGCTCGCAATCAGGGAATCACGAGCAGTACTTC.

The chain combines TRBV25-1 with TRBJ2-7; TRBD2 might be the D (6 bases). V dropped 7 bases and J dropped 6 bases, with 16 bases sitting between them. This CDR3 spans 13 amino acids. Germline CDR1 MGHDK, CDR2 SYGVNS. The CDR3 loop is CASKQVAGPEQYF. The CDR3 nucleotides are TGTGCCAGCAAACAGGTTGCGGGACCCGAGCAGTACTTC.

The chain joins TRBV10-3 to TRBJ2-7; D unclear. Germline assignment: CDR1 ENHRY and CDR2 SYGVKD. Trimming removed 3 bases from V and 12 bases from J, with 15 bases in between. CDR3 length: 12 residues. CDR3 sequence: CAISDQDLAGYF. The CDR3 bases are TGTGCCATCAGTGACCAAGACCTCGCAGGGTACTTC.

This clone was observed a handful of times. The V call is TRBV28, the J call TRBJ2-5, with 12 bases matching TRBD2. Trimming at V came to 5 bases and at J to 5 bases, leaving 12 bases not matched to a gene. CDR3 length: 17 residues. The germline V gene has CDR1 MDHEN and CDR2 SYDVKM. The CDR3 loop reads CASSTPSGGASGETQYF. The CDR3 DNA follows: TGTGCCAGCAGTACCCCTAGCGGGGGGGCCTCAGGGGAGACCCAGTACTTC.

This clone counts as medium-sized. Different DNA sequences within this sample yield the same CDR3. The V and J genes are TRBV19 and TRBJ1-4; D not resolved. V dropped 5 bases and J dropped 0 bases, with 7 bases sitting between them. Germline CDR1 LNHDA, CDR2 SQIVND (reference sequence). This CDR3 spans 14 amino acids. The CDR3 reads CASSPGATNEKLFF. CDR3 nucleotide sequence: TGTGCCAGTAGTCCGGGTGCAACTAATGAAAAACTGTTTTTT.

This chain links TRBV4-3 with TRBJ2-7; D possibly uses TRBD1 or TRBD2 (5 bases each). This CDR3 comprises 15 residues. Germline values: CDR1 LGHNA, CDR2 YSLEER. Trimming took off 0 bases at V and 4 bases at J, with 13 bases between the two ends. The CDR3 here is CASSQDRDPSYEQYF. In DNA form, the CDR3 reads TGCGCCAGCAGCCAAGACCGGGACCCCTCGTACGAGCAGTACTTC.

This chain uses TRBV7-9 with TRBJ2-7; 8 nucleotides align to TRBD2. The CDR3 is 13 residues long. Per germline, CDR1 SEHNR and CDR2 FQNEAQ (reference sequence). J was trimmed by 6 bases and V by 6 bases; bases with no gene match: 7. The CDR3 coding sequence is TGTGCCAGCAGTAAACCGGGGGGGTTCGAGCAGTACTTC. It encodes CASSKPGGFEQYF.

This sequence joins TRBV6-1 and TRBJ1-2; no firm D call. The CDR3 spans 14 residues. With 1 base removed from V and 7 bases from J, the gap between germline ends came to 13 bases. Germline V gene sequence: CDR1 MNHNS, CDR2 SASEGT. The CDR3 loop is CASSEEGYVGGYTF. The DNA of the CDR3 is TGTGCCAGCAGTGAAGAAGGGTACGTCGGTGGCTACACCTTC.

The rearrangement links TRBV11-2 to TRBJ2-5; TRBD1 aligns across 10 bases. Gene TRBJ2-7 matches the end of the DNA better, so the J call may be wrong. Germline CDR1 is SGHAT and CDR2 is FQNNGV. This CDR3 contains 15 residues. CDR3 region: CASSVGTGVFYEQYF. CDR3 DNA: TGTGCCAGCAGTGTAGGGACAGGGGTTTTCTACGAGCAGTACTTC.

The CDR3 region is CASSPGQARQKLFF. The CDR3, as DNA: TGCGCCAGCAGCCCCGGACAGGCGAGGCAAAAACTGTTTTTT. The chain combines TRBV5-1 with TRBJ1-4; 7 bases fit TRBD1. The CDR3 loop spans 14 amino acids. The germline gives CDR1 SGHRS, CDR2 YFSETQ. With 4 bases clipped from V and 9 bases from J, the junction kept 9 bases outside the gene matches.

This CDR3 is CASRSTEQYF. CDR3 DNA: TGTGCCAGCAGATCCACCGAGCAGTACTTC. The chain recombines TRBV5-8 with TRBJ2-7; D not certain. CDR1 is SGHTS, CDR2 YDEGEE, per germline. The length of the CDR3 is 10 residues. V lost 5 bases to trimming and J lost 6 bases, with 6 bases between them.

This chain's CDR3 is CATSRASGTAHTGELFF. The CDR3 nucleotides read TGTGCCACCAGCAGGGCATCCGGGACAGCTCACACCGGGGAGCTGTTTTTT. The chain joins TRBV15 to TRBJ2-2; 7 bases line up with TRBD1. With 3 bases clipped from V and 3 bases from J, the junction kept 10 bases outside the gene matches. This CDR3 has 17 residues. Germline loops: CDR1 LNHNV, CDR2 YYDKDF (reference sequence).

This chain joins TRBV7-9 and TRBJ2-7; D is perhaps TRBD1 (7 bases). The length of the CDR3 is 13 residues. The V end lost 4 bases, the J end lost 6 bases, and 13 bases lay between the germline ends. Per germline, CDR1 SEHNR and CDR2 FQNEAQ (reference sequence). CDR3 residues: CASSSHQGGEQYF. CDR3 sequence (DNA): TGTGCCAGCAGCTCACATCAGGGGGGCGAGCAGTACTTC. The whole variable domain, remainder taken from reference TRBV7-9 and TRBJ2-7, is DTGVSQNPRHKITKRGQNVTFRCDPISEHNRLYWYRQTLGQGPEFLTYFQNEAQLEKSRLLSDRFSAERPKGSFSTLEIQRTEQGDSAMYLCASSSHQGGEQYFGPGTRLTVT.

The rearrangement uses TRBV4-3 and TRBJ1-1; no definite D call. V lost 4 bases, J lost 1 base, and 16 bases lay in between. The CDR3 runs 16 residues. From germline, CDR1 is LGHNA and CDR2 YSLEER. CDR3 nucleotide sequence: TGCGCCAGCAGCCCGTGGTCGCCGGCCGAGAACACTGAAGCTTTCTTT. It translates to CASSPWSPAENTEAFF.

The chain recombines TRBV30 with TRBJ1-2; no clear D. Trimming pared 7 bases from V and 1 base from J, leaving 7 bases between. From germline, CDR1 is GTSNPN and CDR2 SVGIG (reference sequence). The CDR3 is 11 amino acids. CDR3 sequence reads: CAFKLNYGYTF. CDR3 DNA sequence: TGTGCCTTCAAACTTAACTATGGCTACACCTTC.

The CDR3 protein is CASSQDNYRRLSRNSPLHF. In DNA, the CDR3 is TGCGCCAGCAGCCAAGATAATTATAGGAGACTGTCCAGGAATTCACCCCTCCACTTT. J is TRBJ1-6 and V is TRBV4-3; D remains ambiguous. The CDR3 totals 19 residues. CDR1 is LGHNA and CDR2 is YSLEER in the germline V gene. Trimming removed 0 bases at V and 7 bases at J, with 22 bases between.

A single count supports this clone. The V call is TRBV28, the J call TRBJ2-7; 16 bases fit TRBD2. This CDR3 comprises 19 residues. The germline V gene encodes CDR1 MDHEN and CDR2 SYDVKM. J gave up 4 bases and V 6 bases, and 15 bases lay outside the gene matches. The DNA for the CDR3 is TGTGCCAGCAGGGCAGGGACTAGCGGGAGGGCTTTGGTCGTATACGAGCAGTACTTC. Protein: CASRAGTSGRALVVYEQYF.

The rearrangement joins TRBV11-3 to TRBJ1-1, with D perhaps matching TRBD1 (5 bases). The CDR3 spans 14 residues. Germline V gene lookup returns CDR1 SGHNT and CDR2 YENEEA. V dropped 5 bases and J dropped 4 bases, with 14 bases sitting between them. The CDR3 loop reads CASSPGGRGTEAFF. The CDR3 DNA follows: TGTGCCAGCAGCCCGGGGGGGAGGGGCACTGAAGCTTTCTTT. The full variable domain, with the rest looked up from reference TRBV11-3 and TRBJ1-1, is EAGVVQSPRYKIIEKKQPVAFWCNPISGHNTLYWYLQNLGQGPELLIRYENEEAVDDSQLPKDRFSAERLKGVDSTLKIQPAELGDSAVYLCASSPGGRGTEAFFGQGTRLTVV.